This T cell receptor beta chain came from a study of blood T cell repertoires in COVID-19. Looking at the study overall: Researchers got acute and convalescent COVID-19 samples from the United States, Italy and Spain. PBMCs, B-cell-depleted T cells, or T cells were the source of the cDNA or gDNA that made up the material.

Deletions cut 4 bases from V and 2 bases from J, with 9 bases between. The CDR3 runs 14 residues. CDR1 is MGHDK, CDR2 SYGVNS, per germline. Per the authors' pipeline: Reference gene primer amplification gave nucleated cell count estimates. Libraries were prepared by immunoSEQ multiplex PCR; TCRdb keeps only in-frame clonotypes and omits some of them. V and J calls plus clone size are reproduced from that table; the DNA served to infer D and trimming. The sample includes over 140,000 clones, about three quarters of them seen just once. Input material: peripheral blood. The sequence was obtained from a woman aged 45 to 65 with active or convalescent COVID-19. J is TRBJ1-5 and V is TRBV25-1; weak D call: TRBD1 (6 bases). CDR3 residues: CASSGAGGNQPQHF. The CDR3 DNA sequence: TGTGCCAGCAGTGGTGCAGGGGGCAATCAGCCCCAGCATTTT.